The 24 T cell receptor beta chains reported below all come from one sample, sequenced in a study of blood T cell repertoires in COVID-19. Sequencing used immunoSEQ multiplex PCR; TCRdb keeps in-frame clones, though not all of them. Altogether roughly 400,000 clones are present, about 88% being singletons, with the ten largest covering 1.4% to 1.5%. Sequencing was carried out using PBMCs or T cells enriched from blood (not recorded which). The receptor set was obtained from a woman under 30 who had been exposed to COVID-19.

The rearrangement joins TRBV2 to TRBJ1-5; no clear D gene. The CDR3 consists of 13 residues. Trimming cost V 3 bases and J 8 bases, with 11 bases left between them. CDR1 and CDR2 (germline): SNHLY, FYNNEI. CDR3 loop: CASSDNSVKPQHF. DNA of the CDR3: TGTGCCAGCAGTGATAACAGTGTCAAGCCCCAGCATTTT.

The chain combines TRBV5-4 with TRBJ1-1; D may be TRBD1 (6 bases). Germline lookup yields CDR1 SGHNT and CDR2 YYREEE (reference sequence). There are 16 residues in the CDR3. Trimming took 4 bases from V and 6 from J, leaving 22 bases between them. CDR3 DNA sequence: TGTGCCAGCAGCCCGATGGGGGGGCTTCCCGAGGCTGAAGCTTTCTTT. It is translated as CASSPMGGLPEAEAFF.

The J gene is TRBJ2-7, the V gene TRBV3-1 (or the pseudogene TRBV3-2), with D unclear. Trimming shortened V by 1 base and J by 4 bases, and 23 bases separated the two germline ends. Germline assignment: CDR1 LGHDT and CDR2 YNNKEL (reference sequence). This CDR3 spans 18 amino acids. CDR3 amino acids: CASSQVPPTLPLVYEQYF. In DNA form, the CDR3 reads TGTGCCAGCAGCCAAGTCCCCCCCACGCTCCCCTTAGTGTACGAGCAGTACTTC.

This chain uses TRBV7-2 with TRBJ2-7; D is undetermined. This CDR3 has 11 amino acids. V shed 5 bases and J shed 3 bases, with 5 bases lying between them. Germline loops: CDR1 SGHTA, CDR2 FQGNSA. CDR3 region: CASSTYYEQYF. The CDR3 coding sequence is TGTGCCAGCAGCACCTACTACGAGCAGTACTTC.

The chain recombines TRBV7-4 with TRBJ1-5; 9 nucleotides agree with TRBD1. CDR3 length: 19 residues. From germline, CDR1 is SGHVT and CDR2 SQSDAQ. V was pared by 0 bases and J by 0 bases, with 9 bases of the junction left unmatched. The CDR3 spells CASSLAGGQGWGSNQPQHF. In nucleotides, the CDR3 is TGTGCCAGCAGCTTAGCCGGGGGACAGGGTTGGGGTAGCAATCAGCCCCAGCATTTT. Based on the CDR3 plus reference TRBV7-4 and TRBJ1-5, the full variable domain is GAGVSQSPRYKVAKRGRDVALRCDSISGHVTLYWYRQTLGQGSEVLTYSQSDAQRDKSGRPSGRFSAERPERSVSTLKIQRTEQGDSAVYLCASSLAGGQGWGSNQPQHFGDGTRLSIL.

V is TRBV9 and J is TRBJ2-5, with D tentatively TRBD2 (7 bases). The CDR3 spans 16 residues. Germline V gene sequence: CDR1 SGDLS, CDR2 YYNGEE. The V end was cut by 4 bases, the J end by 1 base, with 17 bases between. CDR3 nucleotides: TGTGCCAGCAGCTTGGGGGGCGGGAGCCTCCAAGAGACCCAGTACTTC. This codes for CASSLGGGSLQETQYF.

V usage is TRBV18 and J usage is TRBJ2-7, with 9 bases lining up with TRBD1. Per the germline V gene, CDR1 is KGHSH and CDR2 is LQKENI. There are 14 residues in the CDR3. The V gene end was trimmed by 6 bases and the J gene end by 3 bases; junction bases not matched to a gene: 6. CDR3 coding DNA: TGTGCCAGCTCGGCCGGGACAGGGAGCTACGAGCAGTACTTC. It encodes CASSAGTGSYEQYF.

Concerning this clone: In the same sample, other DNA sequences code for this CDR3. V usage is TRBV5-1 and J usage is TRBJ2-7; no definite D call. The ends were cut back, 3 bases at V and 3 bases at J, with 4 bases in the middle. The germline V gene encodes CDR1 SGHRS and CDR2 YFSETQ. The CDR3 has 11 residues. The CDR3 nucleotides are TGCGCCAGCAGCTCCAGCTACGAGCAGTACTTC. Its translation: CASSSSYEQYF.

The chain has TRBV5-1 and TRBJ2-2, with D possibly TRBD2 on 5 matching bases. The CDR3 covers 14 residues. The V end lost 0 bases, the J end lost 3 bases, and 6 bases lay between the germline ends. CDR1 is SGHRS and CDR2 is YFSETQ in the germline V gene. For the CDR3, the DNA is TGCGCCAGCAGCTTGGAAGCGGACACCGGGGAGCTGTTTTTT. It is translated as CASSLEADTGELFF.

This clone is a singleton in its sample. The CDR3, as DNA: TGTGCCACCAAGCTTGGGACAGGGACCTATGGCTACACCTTC. It encodes CATKLGTGTYGYTF. The chain links TRBV2 to TRBJ1-2; 9 bases match TRBD1. This CDR3 has 14 residues. The germline V gene encodes CDR1 SNHLY and CDR2 FYNNEI. V shed 10 bases, J shed 4 bases, and the junction held 10 bases outside the gene matches.

The chain joins TRBV27 to TRBJ2-2; D is perhaps TRBD2 (6 bases). This CDR3 region has 14 residues. Trimming cost V 3 bases and J 4 bases, with 9 bases left between them. Germline V gene data show CDR1 as MNHEY and CDR2 as SMNVEV (reference sequence). The chain's CDR3 is CASSFGGSTGELFF. CDR3 sequence (DNA): TGTGCCAGCAGTTTTGGAGGGAGCACCGGGGAGCTGTTTTTT.

The chain couples TRBV28 to TRBJ1-4; 10 nucleotides agree with TRBD1. Germline V lookup: CDR1 MDHEN, CDR2 SYDVKM. This CDR3 is built from 15 residues. J gave up 3 bases and V 6 bases, and 4 bases lay outside the gene matches. CDR3 DNA sequence: TGTGCCAGCAGACCGACAGGGGGCCCTAATGAAAAACTGTTTTTT. Its protein product is CASRPTGGPNEKLFF.

The chain links TRBV28 to TRBJ1-3, with D hard to call. CDR1 and CDR2 (germline): MDHEN, SYDVKM. CDR3 length: 15 amino acids. V lost 6 bases, J lost 0 bases, and 12 bases lay in between. The DNA of the CDR3 is TGTGCCAGCAGCCCCGGTACCCTCTCTGGAAACACCATATATTTT. Translated: CASSPGTLSGNTIYF.

The CDR3 region is CASSPREAGGRETQYF. CDR3 DNA: TGTGCCAGCAGCCCCCGGGAGGCAGGGGGCAGGGAGACCCAGTACTTC. The V gene is TRBV11-2, the J gene TRBJ2-5; D possibly corresponds to TRBD1 (8 bases). V was trimmed by 5 bases and J by 5 bases, leaving 21 bases between them. Germline-derived CDR1 and CDR2 are SGHAT and FQNNGV. There are 16 residues in the CDR3.

The CDR3 spells CASSEGQARGQETQYF. The CDR3 DNA sequence: TGTGCCAGCAGCGAGGGACAGGCCAGAGGACAAGAGACCCAGTACTTC. The rearrangement links TRBV11-2 to TRBJ2-5; 8 nucleotides match TRBD1. The CDR3 has 16 residues. Trimming removed 5 bases from V and 2 bases from J; junction bases left unmatched: 10. CDR1 and CDR2 from the germline V gene are SGHAT and FQNNGV.

The chain links TRBV7-3 to TRBJ1-1, with TRBD1 identical over 7 bases. Germline CDR1 SGHTA, CDR2 FQGTGA. The junction had 2 bases not matched to a gene; V was cut back by 4 bases and J by 3 bases. The CDR3 sequence is 13 residues long. CDR3 amino acids: CASSSDRDTEAFF. The CDR3 DNA reads as TGTGCCAGCAGCTCCGACAGGGACACTGAAGCTTTCTTT.

The chain joins TRBV7-2 to TRBJ1-5, with 7 bases that match TRBD1. Germline V gene lookup returns CDR1 SGHTA and CDR2 FQGNSA. V was pared by 1 base and J by 0 bases, with 6 bases of the junction left unmatched. The CDR3 covers 17 residues. CDR3 nucleotide sequence: TGTGCCAGCAGCTTAGAAGGGACAGTCGGTAGCAATCAGCCCCAGCATTTT. Residues: CASSLEGTVGSNQPQHF.

The genes are TRBV21-1 and TRBJ1-5. TRBV21-1 is reported as a pseudogene. The CDR3 has 17 amino acids. The CDR3 DNA follows: TGTGCCAGCAGCAAAGGTAGCGGCAGGGATTACGGTCAGCCCCAGCATTTT. This encodes CASSKGSGRDYGQPQHF.

V is TRBV18 and J is TRBJ2-1; 10 positions match TRBD1. This CDR3 spans 13 amino acids. Trimming took 5 bases from V and 9 from J; bases not matched to a gene: 4. Germline V gene lookup returns CDR1 KGHSH and CDR2 LQKENI. The chain's CDR3 is CASSAGTGAEQFF. CDR3 coding DNA: TGTGCCAGCTCAGCCGGGACAGGGGCTGAGCAGTTCTTC.

The sample holds a few counts of this clone. J is TRBJ1-1 and V is TRBV15; 10 bases fit TRBD1. The junction had 3 bases not matched to a gene; V was cut back by 4 bases and J by 1 base. Germline V lookup: CDR1 LNHNV, CDR2 YYDKDF (reference sequence). This CDR3 region has 15 residues. The CDR3 DNA follows: TGTGCCACCAGCACCCGACAGGGGGCGAACACTGAAGCTTTCTTT. Its translation is CATSTRQGANTEAFF.

This CDR3 is CASSLDLEYEQYF. In DNA, the CDR3 is TGCGCCAGCAGCTTGGATCTCGAGTACGAGCAGTACTTC. The chain has TRBV5-1 and TRBJ2-7; D gene unclear. V was trimmed by 0 bases and J by 4 bases, leaving 8 bases between them. The CDR3 extends over 13 amino acids. Germline V CDR1 and CDR2: SGHRS, YFSETQ.

This clone showed up just once. The chain carries TRBV2 and TRBJ1-5; D is unclear. Germline V CDR1 and CDR2: SNHLY, FYNNEI. The CDR3 is made up of 14 amino acids. V was shortened by 6 bases and J by 0 bases, with 9 bases between the two germline ends. In DNA form, the CDR3 reads TGTGCCAGCAGGGGCATTAGTAGCAATCAGCCCCAGCATTTT. The encoded protein is CASRGISSNQPQHF. The full variable domain, in which reference TRBV2 and TRBJ1-5 provide the parts outside the CDR3, is EPEVTQTPSHQVTQMGQEVILRCVPISNHLYFYWYRQILGQKVEFLVSFYNNEISEKSEIFDDQFSVERPDGSNFTLKIRSTKLEDSAMYFCASRGISSNQPQHFGDGTRLSIL.

This clone has a single count. The V gene is TRBV5-1, the J gene TRBJ2-6, with 9 bases lining up with TRBD1. Germline-derived CDR1 and CDR2 are SGHRS and YFSETQ. The CDR3 runs to 18 residues. V was pared by 3 bases and J by 4 bases, with 11 bases of the junction left unmatched. The CDR3 protein is CASSSAGTGRSGANVLTF. Here the CDR3 DNA reads TGCGCCAGCAGCTCGGCCGGGACAGGGAGATCCGGGGCCAACGTCCTGACTTTC.

Only a few counts were recorded for this clone. The chain joins TRBV7-9 to TRBJ2-3; 9 nucleotides align to TRBD2. V was pared by 5 bases and J by 2 bases, with 5 bases of the junction left unmatched. Per the germline V gene, CDR1 is SEHNR and CDR2 is FQNEAQ (reference sequence). The CDR3 is 15 amino acids. The CDR3 nucleotides read TGTGCCAGCAGCCCAAGACTAGCGGACACAGATACGCAGTATTTT. Translation: CASSPRLADTDTQYF.